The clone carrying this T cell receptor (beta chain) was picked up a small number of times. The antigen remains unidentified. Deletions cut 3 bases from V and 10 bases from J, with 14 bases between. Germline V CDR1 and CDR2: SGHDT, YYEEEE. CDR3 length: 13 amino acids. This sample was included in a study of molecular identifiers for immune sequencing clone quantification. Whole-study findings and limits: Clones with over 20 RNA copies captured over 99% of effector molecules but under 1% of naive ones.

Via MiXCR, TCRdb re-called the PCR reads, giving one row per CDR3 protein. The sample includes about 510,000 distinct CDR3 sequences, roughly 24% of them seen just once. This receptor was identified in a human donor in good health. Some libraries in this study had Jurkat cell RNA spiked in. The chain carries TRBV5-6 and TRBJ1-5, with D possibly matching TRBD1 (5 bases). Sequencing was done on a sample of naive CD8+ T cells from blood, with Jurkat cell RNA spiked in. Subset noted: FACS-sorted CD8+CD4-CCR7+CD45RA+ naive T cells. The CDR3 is CASSWGFRGPQHF. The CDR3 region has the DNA TGTGCCAGCAGCTGGGGCTTCCGTGGTCCCCAGCATTTT. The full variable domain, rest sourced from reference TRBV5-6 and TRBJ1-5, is DAGVTQSPTHLIKTRGQQVTLRCSPKSGHDTVSWYQQALGQGPQFIFQYYEEEERQRGNFPDRFSGHQFPNYSSELNVNALLLGDSALYLCASSWGFRGPQHFGDGTRLSIL.